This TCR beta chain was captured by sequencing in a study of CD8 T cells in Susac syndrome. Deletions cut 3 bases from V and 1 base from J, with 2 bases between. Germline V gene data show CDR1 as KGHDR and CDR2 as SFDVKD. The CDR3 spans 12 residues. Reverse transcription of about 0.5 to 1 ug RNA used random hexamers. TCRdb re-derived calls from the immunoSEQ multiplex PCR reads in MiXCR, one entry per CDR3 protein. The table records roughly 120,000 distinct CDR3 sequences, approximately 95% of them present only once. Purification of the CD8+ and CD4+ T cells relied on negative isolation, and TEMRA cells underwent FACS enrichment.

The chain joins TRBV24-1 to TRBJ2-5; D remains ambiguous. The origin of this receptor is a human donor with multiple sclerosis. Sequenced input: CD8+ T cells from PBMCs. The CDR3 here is CATSDPQETQYF. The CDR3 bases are TGTGCCACCAGTGATCCCCAAGAGACCCAGTACTTC.